The source of this T cell receptor beta chain is a study of radiotherapy plus CTLA-4 blockade in lung cancer. Broader study findings: Blood saw expansion of tumor-derived TCR clones after radiotherapy plus ipilimumab.

The repertoire was sequenced with immunoSEQ multiplex PCR; TCRdb's copy has only in-frame clones and lacks some. The table shows tens of thousands of clones, with 78% occurring only once. Concerning this clone: The antigen remains unidentified.

The study gave focal radiation plus ipilimumab CTLA-4 blockade to patients with chemo-refractory metastatic non-small-cell lung cancer. The specimen comprised peripheral blood, sampled from a patient treated with radiotherapy plus ipilimumab. This receptor was obtained from a human donor with non-small cell lung cancer who had a partial response to radiotherapy plus ipilimumab. Some clones in this sample may be carry-over from other donors' samples.

The CDR3 nucleotides are TGTGCCAGCAGTGAAGTGGTCCATCGGGCCCAGTACTTC. Its translation is CASSEVVHRAQYF. The rearrangement links TRBV6-1 to TRBJ2-5; D uncertain. Trimming removed 1 base at V and 9 bases at J, with 12 bases between. Germline lookup yields CDR1 MNHNS and CDR2 SASEGT. CDR3 length equals 13 residues.